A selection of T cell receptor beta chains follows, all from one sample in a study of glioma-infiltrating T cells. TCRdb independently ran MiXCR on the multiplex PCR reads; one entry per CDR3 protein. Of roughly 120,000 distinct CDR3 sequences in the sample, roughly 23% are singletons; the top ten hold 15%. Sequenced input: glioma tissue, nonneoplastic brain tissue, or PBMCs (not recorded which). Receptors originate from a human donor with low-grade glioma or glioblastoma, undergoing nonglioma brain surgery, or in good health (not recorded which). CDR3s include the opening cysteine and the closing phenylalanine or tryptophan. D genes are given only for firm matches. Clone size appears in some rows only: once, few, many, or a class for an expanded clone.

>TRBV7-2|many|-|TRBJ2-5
CASSLKVEETQYF
TGTGCCAGCAGCTTAAAAGTAGAAGAGACCCAGTACTTC
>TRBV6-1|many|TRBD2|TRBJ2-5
CASSPPTSGSKTQYF
TGTGCCAGCAGCCCCCCTACTAGCGGGAGTAAGACCCAGTACTTC
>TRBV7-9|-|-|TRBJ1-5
CASTLGNNQPQHF
TGTGCCAGCACCTTAGGAAACAATCAGCCCCAGCATTTT
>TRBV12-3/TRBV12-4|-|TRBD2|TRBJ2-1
CASWAGDRDGLAGPYNEQFF
TGTGCCAGCTGGGCCGGTGACAGGGATGGACTAGCGGGCCCCTACAATGAGCAGTTCTTC
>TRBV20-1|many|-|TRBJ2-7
CSAEGGRKYEQYF
TGCAGTGCTGAAGGAGGCAGAAAGTACGAGCAGTACTTC
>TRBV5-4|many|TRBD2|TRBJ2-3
CASSPTSGSLNTQYF
TGTGCCAGCAGCCCGACTAGCGGGAGTTTGAATACGCAGTATTTT
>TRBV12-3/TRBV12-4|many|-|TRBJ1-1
CASSWSDAEAFF
TGTGCCAGCAGTTGGTCGGATGCTGAAGCTTTCTTT
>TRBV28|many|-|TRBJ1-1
CASSPPDRTLNTEAFF
TGTGCCAGCAGTCCACCCGACCGGACCCTGAACACTGAAGCTTTCTTT
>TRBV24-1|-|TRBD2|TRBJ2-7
CATGDGLAGGPYEQYF
TGTGCCACCGGGGACGGACTAGCGGGAGGGCCCTACGAGCAGTACTTC
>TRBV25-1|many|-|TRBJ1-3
CASSAPVEYTIYF
TGTGCCAGCAGTGCACCGGTAGAGTACACCATATATTTT
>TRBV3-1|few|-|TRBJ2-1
CASSQGGDSYNEQFF
TGTGCCAGCAGCCAAGGTGGGGACTCCTACAATGAGCAGTTCTTC
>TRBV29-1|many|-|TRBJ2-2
CSVEDHTGELFF
TGCAGCGTTGAAGATCACACCGGGGAGCTGTTTTTT
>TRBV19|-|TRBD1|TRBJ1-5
CASSSGQGGDQPQHF
TGTGCCAGTAGTTCCGGACAGGGTGGCGATCAGCCCCAGCATTTT
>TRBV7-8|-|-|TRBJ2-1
CASRPQRPHGEQFF
TGTGCCAGCCGACCCCAAAGACCCCATGGGGAGCAGTTCTTC
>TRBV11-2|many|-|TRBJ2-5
CASSLGGPETQYF
TGTGCCAGCAGCTTGGGGGGTCCAGAGACCCAGTACTTC
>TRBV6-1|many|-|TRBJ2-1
CASSQDYNEQFF
TGTGCCAGCAGTCAGGATTACAATGAGCAGTTCTTC
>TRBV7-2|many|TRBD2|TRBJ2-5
CASSVAGGWETQYF
TGTGCCAGCAGCGTAGCGGGAGGGTGGGAGACCCAGTACTTC
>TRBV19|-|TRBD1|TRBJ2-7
CARAGTVSYEQYF
TGTGCCAGAGCCGGGACAGTCTCCTACGAGCAGTACTTC
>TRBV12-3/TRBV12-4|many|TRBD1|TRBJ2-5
CASSPLLDRPKQETQYF
TGTGCCAGCAGTCCTCTACTGGACAGGCCCAAACAAGAGACCCAGTACTTC
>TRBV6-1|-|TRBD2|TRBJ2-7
CASSLAGVDEQYF
TGTGCCAGCAGTCTAGCGGGAGTAGATGAGCAGTACTTC
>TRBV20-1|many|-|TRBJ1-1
CSARGQNTEAFF
TGCAGTGCTAGAGGACAGAACACTGAAGCTTTCTTT
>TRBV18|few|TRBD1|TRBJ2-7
CASSPVSGTAYEQYF
TGTGCCAGCTCGCCCGTCTCCGGGACAGCCTACGAGCAGTACTTC
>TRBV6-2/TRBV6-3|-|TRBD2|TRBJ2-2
CASSLAGGSGELFF
TGTGCCAGCAGTCTAGCGGGGGGAAGCGGGGAGCTGTTTTTT
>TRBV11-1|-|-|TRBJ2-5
CAGSFGAGKETKYF
TGTGCCGGCAGCTTCGGGGCAGGGAAAGAGACCAAGTACTTC
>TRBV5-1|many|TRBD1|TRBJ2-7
CASSTGQPSTYEQYF
TGCGCCAGCAGCACGGGACAGCCCTCTACCTACGAGCAGTACTTC
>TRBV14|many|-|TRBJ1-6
CASDNGAANSPLHF
TGTGCCAGCGACAATGGGGCAGCTAATTCACCCCTCCACTTT
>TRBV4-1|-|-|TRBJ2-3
CASSQDLGLTDTQYF
TGCGCCAGCAGCCAAGATCTTGGTCTCACAGATACGCAGTATTTT
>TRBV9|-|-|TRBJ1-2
CATSVTGTGKGYTF
TGTGCCACCAGCGTGACCGGCACAGGGAAAGGCTACACCTTC
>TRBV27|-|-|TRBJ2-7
CASGEAGAGSYEQYF
TGTGCCAGCGGGGAGGCCGGGGCAGGGTCCTACGAGCAGTACTTC
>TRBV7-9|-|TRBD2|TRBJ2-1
CASTIMGGTRNNEQFF
TGTGCCAGCACCATCATGGGAGGGACCAGGAACAATGAGCAGTTCTTC
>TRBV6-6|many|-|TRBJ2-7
CASSYEFRGEQYF
TGTGCCAGCAGTTACGAATTCAGGGGCGAGCAGTACTTC
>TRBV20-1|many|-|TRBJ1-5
CSVLRSNQPQHF
TGCAGTGTCTTAAGGAGCAATCAGCCCCAGCATTTT
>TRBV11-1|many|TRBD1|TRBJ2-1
CASSLLTGGYNEQFF
TGTGCCAGCAGCTTACTGACAGGGGGCTACAATGAGCAGTTCTTC
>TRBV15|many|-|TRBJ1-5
CATSRDRAGGQPQHF
TGTGCCACCAGCAGAGATCGGGCAGGAGGTCAGCCCCAGCATTTT
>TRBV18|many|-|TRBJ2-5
CASSRDSSQETQYF
TGTGCCAGCTCGCGGGACAGTTCGCAAGAGACCCAGTACTTC
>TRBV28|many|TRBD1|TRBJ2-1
CASSSTGDEQFF
TGTGCCAGCAGCTCGACAGGGGATGAGCAGTTCTTC
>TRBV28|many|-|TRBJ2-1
CASAKWGEQFF
TGTGCCAGCGCCAAGTGGGGTGAGCAGTTCTTC
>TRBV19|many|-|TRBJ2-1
CASSITGYNEQFF
TGTGCCAGTAGTATAACAGGTTACAATGAACAGTTCTTC
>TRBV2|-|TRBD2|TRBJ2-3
CASTAGAPDTRYF
TGTGCAAGCACTGCGGGAGCCCCAGATACGCGGTATTTT
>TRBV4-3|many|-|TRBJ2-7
CASSQDRGGSYEQYF
TGCGCCAGCAGCCAAGATAGGGGAGGAAGCTACGAGCAGTACTTC
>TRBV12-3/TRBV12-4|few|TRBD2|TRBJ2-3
CASTQHQRGADTQYF
TGTGCCAGCACCCAACACCAGCGGGGCGCAGATACGCAGTATTTT
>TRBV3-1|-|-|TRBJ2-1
CASSQAAGSGDSEQFF
TGTGCCAGCAGCCAGGCGGCGGGCTCGGGGGATAGTGAGCAGTTCTTC
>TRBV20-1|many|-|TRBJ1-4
CSAAGEKLFF
TGCAGTGCCGCCGGGGAAAAACTGTTTTTT
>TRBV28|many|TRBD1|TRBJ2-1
CASSFVLTGTVVYNEQFF
TGTGCCAGCAGTTTCGTCCTGACCGGGACAGTTGTATACAATGAGCAGTTCTTC
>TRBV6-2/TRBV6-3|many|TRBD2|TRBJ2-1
CASSYSGTSGNEQFF
TGTGCCAGCAGTTACTCGGGGACTAGCGGCAATGAGCAGTTCTTC
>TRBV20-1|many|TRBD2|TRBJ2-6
CSARDSGSVSGANVLTF
TGCAGTGCTAGAGATAGCGGGAGTGTGTCTGGGGCCAACGTCCTGACTTTC